This T cell receptor (beta chain) appears in the sequencing data of a study of metastatic and nonmetastatic thyroid tumors. Thyroid surgery was preceded by no treatment in any patient. TCRdb redid the clone calls on the PCR reads using MiXCR. The sample comprises around 53,000 clones, approximately 15% of which are singletons, and 2.5% to 3.5% rests with the top ten. Specimen: blood. This clonotype originated in a female donor with papillary thyroid cancer or a benign thyroid nodule (not recorded which). Some clones in this sample may be carry-over from other donors' samples.

In nucleotides, the CDR3 is TGTGCCAGCAGACAGGGACTAGCGGTCTCCTACGAGCAGTACTTC. This gives the protein CASRQGLAVSYEQYF. The chain links TRBV25-1 to TRBJ2-7, with 11 nucleotides matching TRBD2. CDR1 is MGHDK and CDR2 is SYGVNS in the germline V gene. Germline trimming cut 6 bases from V and 0 bases from J; bases unmatched to any gene: 4. The CDR3 has 15 residues.